This T cell receptor beta chain comes out of a study of cytomegalovirus exposure and HLA in healthy donors. General study findings and limits: TCR beta chain V- and J-gene trimming was linked, in a later analysis, to a missense variant in DCLRE1C.

About this clone itself: Its cognate antigen is unknown.

The CDR3 spans 14 residues. Germline values: CDR1 SEHNR, CDR2 FQNEAQ (reference sequence). Deletions cut 6 bases from V and 5 bases from J, with 14 bases between. PCR primers comprised 60 Vbeta and 13 Jbeta primers. Using immunoSEQ multiplex PCR, the repertoire was profiled, and TCRdb retains in-frame clones only, with some absent. In the table there are about 120,000 clones, 80% of which are singletons. The sequencing sample was made of PBMCs. V and J are TRBV7-9 and TRBJ2-1, with D possibly matching TRBD2 (6 bases). This clonotype originated in a female donor in good health and CMV-seropositive. The CDR3 reads CASRGTSGHNEQFF. The CDR3 DNA follows: TGTGCCAGCAGAGGGACTTCGGGTCACAATGAGCAGTTCTTC.